This entry concerns a single T cell receptor (beta chain). This sample was taken from a study of OX40 agonist ivuxolimab in advanced cancers. Sequencing was performed with immunoSEQ multiplex PCR; in TCRdb, only in-frame clones are kept and a portion is missing. This sample yields roughly 90,000 clones, of which 87% are seen a single time; less than 1.5% belongs to the top ten. Trimming took 8 bases from V and 3 from J, leaving 13 bases between them. Germline loops: CDR1 LNHDA, CDR2 SQIVND (reference sequence). The length of the CDR3 is 13 residues. The sequenced sample was CD4+ or CD8+ T cells sorted from blood, obtained in a trial of the OX40 agonist ivuxolimab. The rearrangement joins TRBV19 to TRBJ1-1, with D possibly TRBD1 on 6 matching bases. This receptor was identified in an adult with an advanced solid tumor such as melanoma, head and neck, liver or kidney cancer. In nucleotides, the CDR3 is TGTGCCAGTTCCCGGGGGCCGGACACTGAAGCTTTCTTT. This codes for CASSRGPDTEAFF.